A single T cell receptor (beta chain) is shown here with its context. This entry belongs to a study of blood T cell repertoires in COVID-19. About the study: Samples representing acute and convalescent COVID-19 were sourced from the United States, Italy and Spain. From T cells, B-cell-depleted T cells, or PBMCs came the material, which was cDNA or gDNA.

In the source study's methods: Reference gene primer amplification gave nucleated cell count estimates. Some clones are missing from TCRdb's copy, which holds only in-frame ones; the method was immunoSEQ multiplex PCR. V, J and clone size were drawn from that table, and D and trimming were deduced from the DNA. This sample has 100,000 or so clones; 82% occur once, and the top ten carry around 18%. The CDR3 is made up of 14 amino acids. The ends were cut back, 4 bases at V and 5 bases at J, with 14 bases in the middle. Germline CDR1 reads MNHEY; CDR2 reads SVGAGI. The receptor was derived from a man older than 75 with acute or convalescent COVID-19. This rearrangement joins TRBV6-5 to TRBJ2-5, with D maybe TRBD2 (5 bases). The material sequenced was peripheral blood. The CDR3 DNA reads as TGTGCCAGCAGTTCCGGAGCTTCGGGGGAGACCCAGTACTTC. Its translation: CASSSGASGETQYF.